Listed below are T cell receptor beta chains from one sample, sequenced in a study of blood T cells in healthy people across ages. TCRdb recomputed calls from the 5' RACE reads with MiXCR, one row per CDR3 protein. Of approximately 880,000 distinct CDR3 sequences in the sample, about 44% were seen once. Sequenced material: blood. Receptor source: a man under 40 in good health. Each CDR3 is given with its conserved first and last residue. The D gene is left open where the match is weak. Clone sizes are given selectively: once, few, many, or a class where the clone is expanded.

-	TRBV4-1	14	-	TRBJ2-5	TGCGCCAGCAGCCAAGACTCTAGCCAAGAGACCCAGTACTTC	CASSQDSSQETQYF
-	TRBV4-2	15	-	TRBJ2-7	TGTGCCAGCAGCCAAGACGGCGGGTCCCCCAACGAGCAGTACTTC	CASSQDGGSPNEQYF
once	TRBV12-3/TRBV12-4	14	-	TRBJ2-2	TGTGCCAGCACCCTCGGTGGCGTTACCGGGGAGCTGTTTTTT	CASTLGGVTGELFF
few	TRBV20-1	17	-	TRBJ1-2	TGCAGTGCGCATATCGACAGGTCTCCATTCCCTAACTATGGCTACACCTTC	CSAHIDRSPFPNYGYTF
-	TRBV3-1	14	-	TRBJ2-1	TGTGCCAGCAGTTCCGGGGGTAACGGGAATGAGCAGTTCTTC	CASSSGGNGNEQFF
few	TRBV6-6	14	-	TRBJ1-2	TGTGCCAGCAGTTACTCGAAGGGGAACTATGGCTACACCTTC	CASSYSKGNYGYTF
-	TRBV6-6	15	-	TRBJ1-1	TGTGCCAGCAGCACACTACAGGATTTAGGGACTGAAGCTTTCTTT	CASSTLQDLGTEAFF
many	TRBV5-1	12	-	TRBJ2-1	TGCGCCAGCAGCTTGGGTGGGCTTGAGCAGTTCTTC	CASSLGGLEQFF
few	TRBV5-1	14	-	TRBJ1-1	TGCGCCAGCAGACCCAGCTGGGTGGACACTGAAGCTTTCTTT	CASRPSWVDTEAFF
-	TRBV5-1	14	-	TRBJ1-2	TGCGCCAGCAGACTGAGAGGGTCATCCTATGGCTACACCTTC	CASRLRGSSYGYTF
few	TRBV7-2	14	-	TRBJ1-6	TGTGCCAGCAGCGGACAGCCCTATAATTCACCCCTCCACTTT	CASSGQPYNSPLHF
-	TRBV4-3	15	-	TRBJ2-2	TGCGCCAGCAGCCAAGAGATAGCCTCCACCGGGGAGCTGTTTTTT	CASSQEIASTGELFF
-	TRBV4-3	18	-	TRBJ2-3	TGCGCCAGCAGCCAAGGCCTGAGGGCCGCAGGTCGCACAGATACGCAGTATTTT	CASSQGLRAAGRTDTQYF
few	TRBV20-1	11	-	TRBJ2-7	TGCAGTGCCCAAAACTCCTACGAGCAGTACTTC	CSAQNSYEQYF
once	TRBV11-3	16	-	TRBJ2-7	TGTGCCAGCAGCTTACAGAGGGACCGCTTTGGGCACGAGCAGTACTTC	CASSLQRDRFGHEQYF
-	TRBV29-1	13	TRBD1	TRBJ2-1	TGCAGCGTGGGACAGGGCCCCTACAATGAGCAGTTCTTC	CSVGQGPYNEQFF
-	TRBV7-3	14	-	TRBJ1-1	TGTGCCAGCAGCTTAATCGGGGCGAGTACTGAAGCTTTCTTT	CASSLIGASTEAFF
once	TRBV20-1	16	TRBD1	TRBJ1-5	TGCAGTGCTAGAGATCGGTCAGGGGGCAGCAATCAGCCCCAGCATTTT	CSARDRSGGSNQPQHF
-	TRBV6-1	15	-	TRBJ2-2	TGTGCCAGCAGTGAAGAGGAGGGGGCGGCCGGGGAGCTGTTTTTT	CASSEEEGAAGELFF
many	TRBV12-3/TRBV12-4	12	-	TRBJ2-1	TGTGCCAGCAGTTTACAGCCGTGTGAGCAGTTCTTC	CASSLQPCEQFF
few	TRBV28	15	TRBD1	TRBJ2-1	TGTGCCAGCAGTCGTCCGGGACAGGGCCACAATGAGCAGTTCTTC	CASSRPGQGHNEQFF
few	TRBV20-1	15	-	TRBJ2-3	TGCAGTGCTAGAGTTTGGGGTGGGGCGGCAGATACGCAGTATTTT	CSARVWGGAADTQYF
few	TRBV25-1	12	-	TRBJ2-7	TGTGCCAGCAGTGTACTAAACGGTGAGCAGTACTTC	CASSVLNGEQYF
-	TRBV3-1	13	-	TRBJ2-1	TGTGCCAGCAGCCAAGATCTGGGTAGTGAGCAGTTCTTC	CASSQDLGSEQFF
-	TRBV27	13	-	TRBJ1-4	TGTGCCAGCAGTCGGTTGGGTCATGAAAAACTGTTTTTT	CASSRLGHEKLFF
few	TRBV7-2	13	-	TRBJ1-1	TGTGCCAGCAGCTCTGCGGGGTTGACTGAAGCTTTCTTT	CASSSAGLTEAFF
-	TRBV4-3	15	TRBD1	TRBJ1-2	TGCGCCAGCAGCCAAGATCGTGGGGGACAGCATGGCTACACCTTC	CASSQDRGGQHGYTF
-	TRBV24-1	17	-	TRBJ2-4	TGTGCCACCAGTGACCCCTCGAGACGGGCCTCCTACAATGAGCAGTACTTC	CATSDPSRRASYNEQYF
-	TRBV7-2	15	-	TRBJ2-7	TGTGCCAGCAGCGAGGGACTCGGGGAAGCCGACGAGCAGTACTTC	CASSEGLGEADEQYF